This T cell receptor beta chain was obtained from a study of T cell changes during pregnancy in multiple sclerosis. This CDR3 is built from 13 residues. V dropped 3 bases and J dropped 0 bases, with 8 bases sitting between them. The germline CDR1 and CDR2 sequences are SQVTM and ANQGSEA. Using immunoSEQ multiplex PCR, the repertoire was profiled, and TCRdb retains in-frame clones only, with some absent. The repertoire includes some 58,000 clones, 90% to 97% of them detected once, and 2.5% sits in the top ten. The TCR comes from a female donor with multiple sclerosis, enrolled in a pregnancy study. J is TRBJ1-1 and V is TRBV29-1; D perhaps matches TRBD1 (5 bases). The material was CD8+ T cells from peripheral blood mononuclear cells, obtained after pregnancy. Here the CDR3 DNA reads TGCAGCGTTGAGGAGGGGCTGAACACTGAAGCTTTCTTT. This translates into CSVEEGLNTEAFF. Complete variable domain (other parts from reference TRBV29-1 and TRBJ1-1): SAVISQKPSRDICQRGTSLTIQCQVDSQVTMMFWYRQQPGQSLTLIATANQGSEATYESGFVIDKFPISRPNLTFSTLTVSNMSPEDSSIYLCSVEEGLNTEAFFGQGTRLTVV.